This section outlines one TCR beta chain sequence together with its context. This sample stems from a study of blood T cell repertoires in COVID-19. At the level of the study: Sources were T cells, B-cell-depleted T cells, or PBMCs; the material itself was cDNA or gDNA.

The CDR3 is 15 amino acids. The germline gives CDR1 MDHEN, CDR2 SYDVKM. The ends were cut back, 4 bases at V and 2 bases at J, with 12 bases in the middle. Original processing methods: Amplified reference gene primers provided the basis for estimating nucleated cell counts. Clones were read by immunoSEQ multiplex PCR, and TCRdb kept only the in-frame ones, dropping some. The V and J calls and the clone size are those of that table, but D and trimming were determined from the DNA. The table records around 300,000 clones, 88% of them present only once. The sample comprised PBMCs or T cells enriched from blood (not recorded which). The chain couples TRBV28 to TRBJ1-3; D is perhaps TRBD1 (5 bases). This TCR derives from a young man who had recovered from COVID-19. CDR3 sequence: CASSSRRVTGNTIYF. The CDR3 DNA sequence: TGTGCCAGCAGTTCACGCAGGGTGACTGGAAACACCATATATTTT.